This TCR beta chain was documented in a study of shared clonotypes between healthy human individuals. Only one count was recorded for this clone. The V gene's germline CDR1 is SEHNR and CDR2 FQNEAQ (reference sequence). The V end lost 1 base, the J end lost 10 bases, and 13 bases lay between the germline ends. The CDR3 is made up of 13 amino acids. Donors, healthy HIV-negative adults, lacked recent acute infections or vaccinations. Clones were read by immunoSEQ multiplex PCR, and TCRdb kept only the in-frame ones, dropping some. In the table there are approximately 2.5 million clones, roughly nine tenths of which are singletons.

The sequence came from a man between 18 and 29 years old in good health. The sequencing input was naive CD4+ T cells sorted from blood. Subset indicated: CD45RA+ positively selected. The chain recombines TRBV7-9 with TRBJ1-1, with D possibly being TRBD1 (5 bases). The DNA of the CDR3 is TGTGCCAGCAGCTTAGATAGGACAACGGGAGCTTTCTTT. Its protein product is CASSLDRTTGAFF. The full variable domain, completed using reference TRBV7-9 and TRBJ1-1, is DTGVSQNPRHKITKRGQNVTFRCDPISEHNRLYWYRQTLGQGPEFLTYFQNEAQLEKSRLLSDRFSAERPKGSFSTLEIQRTEQGDSAMYLCASSLDRTTGAFFGQGTRLTVV.